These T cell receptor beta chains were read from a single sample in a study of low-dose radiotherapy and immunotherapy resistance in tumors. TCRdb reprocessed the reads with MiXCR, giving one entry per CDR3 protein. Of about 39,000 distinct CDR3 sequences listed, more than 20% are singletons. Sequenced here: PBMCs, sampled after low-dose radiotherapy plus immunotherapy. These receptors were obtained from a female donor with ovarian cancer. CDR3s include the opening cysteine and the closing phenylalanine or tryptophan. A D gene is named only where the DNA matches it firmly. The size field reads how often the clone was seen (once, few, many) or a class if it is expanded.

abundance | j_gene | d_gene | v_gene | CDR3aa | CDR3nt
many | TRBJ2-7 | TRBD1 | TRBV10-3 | CATWDREVTEQYF | TGTGCCACCTGGGACAGGGAAGTAACCGAGCAGTACTTC
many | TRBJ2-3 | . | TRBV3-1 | CASSPASGVGTDTQYF | TGTGCCAGCAGCCCCGCCTCGGGGGTGGGCACAGATACGCAGTATTTT
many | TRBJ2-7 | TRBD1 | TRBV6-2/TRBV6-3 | CASIQPGQGVPYEQYF | TGTGCCAGCATCCAACCAGGACAGGGAGTCCCCTACGAGCAGTACTTC
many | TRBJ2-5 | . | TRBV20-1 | CSADEGSMGGETQYF | TGCAGTGCCGATGAGGGTTCTATGGGGGGAGAGACCCAGTACTTC
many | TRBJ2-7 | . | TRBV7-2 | CASSLPQTPYEQYF | TGTGCCAGCAGCTTACCACAAACCCCCTACGAGCAGTACTTC
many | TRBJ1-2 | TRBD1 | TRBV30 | CAWSTGTAYGYTF | TGTGCCTGGAGTACCGGGACAGCCTATGGCTACACCTTC
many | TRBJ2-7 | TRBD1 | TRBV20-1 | CSATPGTAYEQYF | TGCAGTGCGACTCCCGGGACAGCCTACGAGCAGTACTTC
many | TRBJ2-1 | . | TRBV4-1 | CASIGGSYNEQFF | TGCGCCAGCATCGGGGGTTCCTACAATGAGCAGTTCTTC
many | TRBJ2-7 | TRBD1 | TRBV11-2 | CASSSPRQGAHEQYF | TGTGCCAGCAGCTCCCCTAGACAGGGTGCCCACGAGCAGTACTTC
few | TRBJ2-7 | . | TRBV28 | CATSRSQGRHEQYF | TGTGCCACCTCCCGAAGCCAGGGTCGACACGAGCAGTACTTC
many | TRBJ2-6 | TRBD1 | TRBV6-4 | CASSDPTGGSGANVLTF | TGTGCCAGCAGTGACCCTACAGGGGGCTCTGGGGCCAACGTCCTGACTTTC